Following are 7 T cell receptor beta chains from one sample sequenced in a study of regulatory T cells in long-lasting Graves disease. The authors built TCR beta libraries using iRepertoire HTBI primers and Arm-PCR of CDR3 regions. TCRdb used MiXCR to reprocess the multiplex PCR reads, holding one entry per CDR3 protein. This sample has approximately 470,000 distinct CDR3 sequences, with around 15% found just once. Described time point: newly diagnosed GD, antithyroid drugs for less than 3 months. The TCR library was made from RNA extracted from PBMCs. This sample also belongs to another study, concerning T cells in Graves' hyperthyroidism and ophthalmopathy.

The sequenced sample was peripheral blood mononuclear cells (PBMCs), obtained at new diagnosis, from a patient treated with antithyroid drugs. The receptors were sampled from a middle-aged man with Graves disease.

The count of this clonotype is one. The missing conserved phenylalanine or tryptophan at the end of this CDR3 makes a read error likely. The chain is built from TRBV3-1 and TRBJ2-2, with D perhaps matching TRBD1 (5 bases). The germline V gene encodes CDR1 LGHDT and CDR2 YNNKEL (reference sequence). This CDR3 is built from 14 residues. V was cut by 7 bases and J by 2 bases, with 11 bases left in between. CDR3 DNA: TGTGCCAGCACCAGGACAACTAACACCGGGGAGCTGTTTTCT. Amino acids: CASTRTTNTGELFS.

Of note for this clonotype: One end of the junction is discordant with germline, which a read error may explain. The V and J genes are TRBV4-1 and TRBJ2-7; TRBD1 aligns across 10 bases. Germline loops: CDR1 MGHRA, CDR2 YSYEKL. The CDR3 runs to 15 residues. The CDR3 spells CASSQVQTGGDEQYF. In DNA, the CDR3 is TGTGCCAGCAGCCAAGTCCAGACAGGGGGCGACGAGCAGTACTTC.

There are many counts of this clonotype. The CDR3 loop reads CASSLTGDTYEQYF. The CDR3 nucleotides are TGCGCCAGCAGCTTGACAGGGGACACCTACGAGCAGTACTTC. J is TRBJ2-7 and V is TRBV5-1; 7 bases match TRBD1. V dropped 1 base and J dropped 2; count of bases not matched to a gene: 3. Germline values: CDR1 SGHRS, CDR2 YFSETQ. The CDR3 sequence is 14 residues long.

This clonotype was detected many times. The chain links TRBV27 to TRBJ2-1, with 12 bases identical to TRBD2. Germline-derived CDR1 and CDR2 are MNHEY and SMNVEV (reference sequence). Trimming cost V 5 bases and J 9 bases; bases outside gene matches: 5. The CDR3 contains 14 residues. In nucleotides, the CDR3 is TGTGCCAGCAGTCCTAGCGGGAGGGCCGTTGAGCAGTTCTTC. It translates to CASSPSGRAVEQFF.

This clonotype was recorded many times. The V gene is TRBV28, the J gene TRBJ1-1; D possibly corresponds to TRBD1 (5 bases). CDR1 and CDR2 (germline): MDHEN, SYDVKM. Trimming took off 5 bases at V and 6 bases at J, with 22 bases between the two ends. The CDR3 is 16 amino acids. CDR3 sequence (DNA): TGTGCCAGCAGTCAGGCGGGGGGTCGGATAAGCGCTGAAGCTTTCTTT. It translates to CASSQAGGRISAEAFF.

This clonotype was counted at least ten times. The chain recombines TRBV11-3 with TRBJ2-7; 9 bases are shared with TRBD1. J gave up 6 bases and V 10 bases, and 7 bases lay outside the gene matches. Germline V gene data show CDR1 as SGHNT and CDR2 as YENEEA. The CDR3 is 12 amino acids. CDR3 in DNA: TGTGCCATCGGACAGGGGTCGAGCGAGCAGTACTTC. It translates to CAIGQGSSEQYF.

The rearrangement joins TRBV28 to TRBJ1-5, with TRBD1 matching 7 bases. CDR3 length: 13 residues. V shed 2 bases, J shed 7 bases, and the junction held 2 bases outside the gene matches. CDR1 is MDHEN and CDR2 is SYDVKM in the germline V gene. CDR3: CASSLEGQQPQHF. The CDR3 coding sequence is TGTGCCAGCAGTTTAGAGGGACAGCAGCCCCAGCATTTT.